This TCR beta chain was profiled in a study of cytomegalovirus exposure and HLA in healthy donors (dated by TCRdb to between 2016 and 2019). At the level of the whole study: In an earlier analysis of 587 of the donors, 250 to 300 Gb of sequence data and 120 million or so unique TCR beta sequences from 150 million to 200 million T cells were reported. Alongside the repertoire data, information on donor age, sex, ethnicity and CMV serostatus was compiled. To decide whether each TCR beta V gene segment behaved as functional or pseudogenic, an earlier analysis of approximately 590 of the donors relied on high-throughput TCR beta sequencing. Genome-wide SNP genotypes for about 65% of the roughly 670 donors were used in a later genetic analysis, which treated that subset as a discovery cohort. The study was designed to test whether signatures of past pathogen exposure could be identified by cataloging public T cell receptors. HLA typing covered class I and class II loci at four-digit resolution. Rather than using new phenotypic data, the later analysis identified candidate immune exposures from TCR beta sequences and from how often those sequences occurred across donors. To study patterns of TCR occurrence, a later analysis re-analyzed previously published TCR beta repertoires from around 670 donors and added high-resolution HLA genotyping. About 330 gigabases of sequencing data and approximately 91 million unique TCR sequences made up an early release that covered roughly 670 HLA-typed donors. The number of donors typed differed by locus, with roughly 629-640 for A, B, C, DRB1 and DQB1, around 560 for DQA1, 600 to 610 for DPA1, and 472 for DPB1. Of the 300 to 500 genotyped donors, approximately 81% were placed in the genetic ancestry cluster associated with self-reported Caucasian donors. Among about 360 genotyped donors of the cohort, an average of about 240,000 unique TCR beta nucleotide sequences were sequenced per donor, roughly 20% of them non-productive. All discovery cohort repertoires had been generated using a single sequencing platform. Four to six DR-DQ haplotypes were handled as single units for association and clustering, since linkage in the cohort was strong. To predict cytomegalovirus infection status, the study combined high-throughput TCR immunosequencing, statistical association of individual TCRs with disease status, and machine learning. Using immunosequencing, the study profiled T cell repertoires from 500 to 800 subjects and related those repertoires to cytomegalovirus serostatus. Besides the first cohort of around 700 subjects, a separate validation cohort made up of roughly 120 different subjects was used. Broader findings and caveats from the paper: In a later analysis, most CMV-associated TCR beta chains were found to appear HLA-restricted, with HLA associations seemingly driven largely by CMV exposure. Because counts were too low, 15 to 20 rarely observed V segments, including chromosome 9 orphons, were excluded from the earlier analysis of 587 of the donors. A later analysis associated about 17,000 TCR beta sequences with specific HLA alleles at a false discovery rate of 0.05. According to a later analysis, TCR association rates differed among HLA loci, with DRB1 alleles showing the most associated TCRs and HLA-C alleles showing the fewest. According to the authors, the approach could potentially be generalized to other disease states and immunological phenotypes. The study gave a list of under 200 TCR beta chains associated with cytomegalovirus. An association between a missense DCLRE1C variant and V-gene and J-gene trimming of TCR beta chains was found in a later genetic analysis and replicated in an independent cohort. According to a later genetic analysis, donors in an Asian-associated ancestry cluster had fewer N-insertions in productive TCRs than the approximately 630-donor mean. Because the 87-base-pair reads could not distinguish some IMGT-functional V segments, including TRBV6-2 and TRBV6-3, those segments were excluded. Broadly in line with IMGT annotations, most TCR beta V segments showed up in productive rearrangements about 87% or about 30% of the time in an earlier analysis of around 550 of the donors. HLA typing was unavailable for some donors at each locus, so association tests used only the typed subset. A cluster of highly shared sequence variants was judged likely to represent a technical artifact of the sequencing pipeline. A further reported finding was that TCR beta sequences accurately predicted the HLA-A and HLA-B alleles for most subjects in the first cohort. In both the original and validation cohorts, the classifier was reported to diagnose cytomegalovirus status with high specificity and sensitivity. In this cohort, only TCR beta chains were sequenced, and detectable features were limited by the absence of alpha or paired-chain data. Linkage disequilibrium might explain the correlated functional status among segregating V segments, but an unknown experimental factor could not be excluded. Strong co-occurrence of HLA alleles, especially DR and DQ, made assigning TCR associations to individual alleles difficult. Across donors, most TCR sequences were observed very rarely, whereas some public TCRs were present in many individuals. The presence/absence analyses assumed that sequencing depth was roughly uniform across donors, and that assumption may not be true. In a later analysis, several top co-occurrence clusters were reported to appear linked to parvovirus B19, influenza, CMV and Epstein-Barr virus. A later analysis found that HLA-associated TCR beta chains were more clonally expanded and had lower generation probabilities than equally common non-associated chains. Three of the identified cytomegalovirus-associated TCR beta chains were confirmed in vitro to be specific for cytomegalovirus antigens. For the cohort, immune exposure information was limited to CMV serostatus.

Libraries were made using the immunoSEQ multiplex PCR assay. For the multiplex PCR, a mixture combining 60 forward primers for TCR Vbeta segments and 13 reverse primers for TCR Jbeta segments was used. Amplification of the CDR3 region of rearranged TCR beta genes was performed with a multiplex PCR assay on genomic DNA. Amplified TCR beta libraries were sequenced as 87-base-pair reads on the Illumina HiSeq System. The authors processed their data as follows. In a later analysis, about 80 million unique TCR beta chains were counted across the approximately 640 repertoires, and about 10 million of these chains were shared by at least two donors. A nearest-neighbor algorithm error-corrected the raw reads and collapsed the reads into unique sequences, merging closely related sequences to remove PCR and sequencing errors. Alignment of CDR3 sequences to IMGT reference sequences was used to assign V, D and J gene segments. For a sequence to be retained, at least a six-nucleotide match to both a V gene segment and a J gene segment was required. Rearrangements were classified as productive when the CDR3 lacked stop codons and remained in frame with V and J, and all other rearrangements were classified as non-productive. CDR3 was defined according to IMGT convention as the region running from the second conserved V-encoded cysteine to the conserved J-encoded phenylalanine. The earlier analysis of about 500 of the donors excluded sequences that lacked an unambiguous match to a single V gene segment. In an earlier analysis of some 590 of the donors, a V segment was called functional when productive rearrangements were above 56.7%, and segregating when the standard deviation between donors exceeded 5%. To diagnose cytomegalovirus status from the catalog of TCR beta chain sequences, a statistical classification framework was built. In a later analysis, V and J genes were assigned by comparing TCR nucleotide sequences against IMGT/GENE-DB human TR gene sequences. A later analysis assigned CDR3 sequences and most-parsimonious VDJ recombination scenarios with the TCRdist pipeline. A later analysis defined each TCR beta chain by its CDR3 amino acid sequence plus V-gene family, and excluded reads lacking a unique V-gene family. A later analysis removed several hundred highly shared, low-generation-probability nucleotide sequences to deal with suspected cross-contamination and a sequencing artifact. A later analysis calculated a clonal expansion index for each public chain from normalized within-repertoire ranks of inferred template counts. A later analysis computed generation probabilities with a VDJ recombination model fitted to out-of-frame rearrangements, and checked the results against IGoR. In a later analysis, TCR-TCR, TCR-HLA and TCR-CMV co-occurrence was scored with hypergeometric tests, and a repertoire-size bias correction was applied to TCR pairs. In a later analysis, false discovery rates were estimated by permuting HLA or CMV assignments 20 times. In a later analysis, co-occurring TCRs were grouped using DBSCAN, with TCRdist sequence similarity added in when clustering inside HLA-allele-positive subsets. For co-occurrence clustering, repertoires with fewer than 30,000 or more than 120,000 public chains were excluded, along with roughly 5 repertoires with anomalous nucleotide sharing. TCRdb provides this immuneACCESS table in a form limited to in-frame rearrangements. Some clones are lacking; in checked studies, under half of them reflect an unresolved V gene, and why the rest are absent is not known. For V, J and clone size, that table is used; D and trimming come from the DNA. The sample table contains under 200,000 clones; only one count was recorded for approximately 84% of them. About 5% of the sample is taken by the ten largest.

This clone is a singleton in its sample. The antigen it binds to is not known. No much larger clone is present one base from it, and per-base qualities are unavailable. The junction shows trimming of 5 bases on V and 0 bases on J, plus 3 bases between the germline ends. The germline V gene supplies CDR1 SGHTS and CDR2 YDEGEE. The CDR3 holds 12 amino acids from the cysteine to the phenylalanine. Kept here is only the CDR3 DNA, which spans 36 bases and is read in frame from base 1. The cohort consisted of more than 650 healthy bone marrow donors. All cohort members were sampled while nominally healthy, although unrecorded immune exposures were likely present. The donor tested CMV seropositive, placing the donor among the approximately 290 seropositive members of the cohort. Every donor gave a peripheral blood sample, and the peripheral blood mononuclear cells from that sample were used for TCR beta sequencing. Genomic DNA was extracted from the blood cell samples with the Qiagen DNeasy Blood Extraction Kit.

The sequencing input was PBMCs. The sequence was obtained from a woman aged 50 to 60 in good health and CMV-seropositive. The sequence links TRBV5-8 to TRBJ2-1, with no confident D gene call. The nucleotide sequence is given as TGTGCCAGCAGGTACTCCTACAATGAGCAGTTCTTC. The encoded protein is CASRYSYNEQFF.